The entry below describes one TCR beta chain. This clonotype was recorded a few times. It has no known antigen specificity. Per-base quality was not reported, and no clone a single base away is much larger than it. Library creation used PCR. The sample was run on an Illumina HiSeq 2500. To normalize quantification of the TCRbeta repertoire, the TCR libraries were built with molecular barcoding that relied on unique molecular identifiers. TCRdb reran the public reads through fastp at Q25 and MiXCR, keeping productive beta chains. For every CDR3 protein sequence, its rows merge into one entry that carries the most common genes and DNA. Within this sample are around 490,000 distinct CDR3 sequences, with 9.5% to 12% of them counted one time only. The ten largest account for around 15% of the sample. What this sample's treatment or condition label stands for: allogeneic hematopoietic cell transplantation with graft depleted of TCRalphabeta T cells and CD19 B cells. The transplant recipients were children given TCRalphabeta/CD19-depleted allogeneic hematopoietic cell grafts.

The sample comes from a study of T-cell reconstitution after alpha-beta-depleted transplantation in children (dated by TCRdb to the mid-2010s). Study-level background: The study quantitatively tracked T-cell immune reconstitution after TCRalphabeta/CD19-depleted allogeneic hematopoietic cell transplantation in children using TCR repertoire profiling.

Points the paper makes about the study in general: In some patients, the high TCRbeta diversity seen at day 60 was put down to recipient T cells and intrathymic progenitors that had survived conditioning. About two months after transplant, the apparently early recovery of alphabetaT-cell counts reportedly depended on just several hundred clones that had expanded rapidly and came from non-depleted graft cells. Over subsequent months, a decline in hyperexpanded clone frequencies was noted, and after one year, T-cell counts and TCRbeta diversity were mostly ascribed to newly produced T cells.

CDR1 and CDR2 are read off the germline V gene as MNHNS and SASEGT. V is pruned by 6 bases and J by 0 bases, leaving 10 bases of the junction without a gene match. The CDR3 sequence holds 16 residues, the cysteine and phenylalanine included. Only the CDR3 part of the read is kept: 48 bases, read in frame from the first base. This TCR came from a female patient aged 2-9 years who had a stem cell transplant for aplastic anemia, so the T cells may come from the graft donor. The specimen comprised PBMCs, mostly from graft donor cells, sampled 180 days after TCRalphabeta/CD19-depleted stem cell transplant. The V and J genes are TRBV6-1 and TRBJ2-7, with 8 middle bases fitting TRBD1. The CDR3 is CASSRRRTGSSYEQYF. In nucleotide form, the sequence is TGTGCCAGCAGCCGGAGACGGACAGGGAGCTCCTACGAGCAGTACTTC.